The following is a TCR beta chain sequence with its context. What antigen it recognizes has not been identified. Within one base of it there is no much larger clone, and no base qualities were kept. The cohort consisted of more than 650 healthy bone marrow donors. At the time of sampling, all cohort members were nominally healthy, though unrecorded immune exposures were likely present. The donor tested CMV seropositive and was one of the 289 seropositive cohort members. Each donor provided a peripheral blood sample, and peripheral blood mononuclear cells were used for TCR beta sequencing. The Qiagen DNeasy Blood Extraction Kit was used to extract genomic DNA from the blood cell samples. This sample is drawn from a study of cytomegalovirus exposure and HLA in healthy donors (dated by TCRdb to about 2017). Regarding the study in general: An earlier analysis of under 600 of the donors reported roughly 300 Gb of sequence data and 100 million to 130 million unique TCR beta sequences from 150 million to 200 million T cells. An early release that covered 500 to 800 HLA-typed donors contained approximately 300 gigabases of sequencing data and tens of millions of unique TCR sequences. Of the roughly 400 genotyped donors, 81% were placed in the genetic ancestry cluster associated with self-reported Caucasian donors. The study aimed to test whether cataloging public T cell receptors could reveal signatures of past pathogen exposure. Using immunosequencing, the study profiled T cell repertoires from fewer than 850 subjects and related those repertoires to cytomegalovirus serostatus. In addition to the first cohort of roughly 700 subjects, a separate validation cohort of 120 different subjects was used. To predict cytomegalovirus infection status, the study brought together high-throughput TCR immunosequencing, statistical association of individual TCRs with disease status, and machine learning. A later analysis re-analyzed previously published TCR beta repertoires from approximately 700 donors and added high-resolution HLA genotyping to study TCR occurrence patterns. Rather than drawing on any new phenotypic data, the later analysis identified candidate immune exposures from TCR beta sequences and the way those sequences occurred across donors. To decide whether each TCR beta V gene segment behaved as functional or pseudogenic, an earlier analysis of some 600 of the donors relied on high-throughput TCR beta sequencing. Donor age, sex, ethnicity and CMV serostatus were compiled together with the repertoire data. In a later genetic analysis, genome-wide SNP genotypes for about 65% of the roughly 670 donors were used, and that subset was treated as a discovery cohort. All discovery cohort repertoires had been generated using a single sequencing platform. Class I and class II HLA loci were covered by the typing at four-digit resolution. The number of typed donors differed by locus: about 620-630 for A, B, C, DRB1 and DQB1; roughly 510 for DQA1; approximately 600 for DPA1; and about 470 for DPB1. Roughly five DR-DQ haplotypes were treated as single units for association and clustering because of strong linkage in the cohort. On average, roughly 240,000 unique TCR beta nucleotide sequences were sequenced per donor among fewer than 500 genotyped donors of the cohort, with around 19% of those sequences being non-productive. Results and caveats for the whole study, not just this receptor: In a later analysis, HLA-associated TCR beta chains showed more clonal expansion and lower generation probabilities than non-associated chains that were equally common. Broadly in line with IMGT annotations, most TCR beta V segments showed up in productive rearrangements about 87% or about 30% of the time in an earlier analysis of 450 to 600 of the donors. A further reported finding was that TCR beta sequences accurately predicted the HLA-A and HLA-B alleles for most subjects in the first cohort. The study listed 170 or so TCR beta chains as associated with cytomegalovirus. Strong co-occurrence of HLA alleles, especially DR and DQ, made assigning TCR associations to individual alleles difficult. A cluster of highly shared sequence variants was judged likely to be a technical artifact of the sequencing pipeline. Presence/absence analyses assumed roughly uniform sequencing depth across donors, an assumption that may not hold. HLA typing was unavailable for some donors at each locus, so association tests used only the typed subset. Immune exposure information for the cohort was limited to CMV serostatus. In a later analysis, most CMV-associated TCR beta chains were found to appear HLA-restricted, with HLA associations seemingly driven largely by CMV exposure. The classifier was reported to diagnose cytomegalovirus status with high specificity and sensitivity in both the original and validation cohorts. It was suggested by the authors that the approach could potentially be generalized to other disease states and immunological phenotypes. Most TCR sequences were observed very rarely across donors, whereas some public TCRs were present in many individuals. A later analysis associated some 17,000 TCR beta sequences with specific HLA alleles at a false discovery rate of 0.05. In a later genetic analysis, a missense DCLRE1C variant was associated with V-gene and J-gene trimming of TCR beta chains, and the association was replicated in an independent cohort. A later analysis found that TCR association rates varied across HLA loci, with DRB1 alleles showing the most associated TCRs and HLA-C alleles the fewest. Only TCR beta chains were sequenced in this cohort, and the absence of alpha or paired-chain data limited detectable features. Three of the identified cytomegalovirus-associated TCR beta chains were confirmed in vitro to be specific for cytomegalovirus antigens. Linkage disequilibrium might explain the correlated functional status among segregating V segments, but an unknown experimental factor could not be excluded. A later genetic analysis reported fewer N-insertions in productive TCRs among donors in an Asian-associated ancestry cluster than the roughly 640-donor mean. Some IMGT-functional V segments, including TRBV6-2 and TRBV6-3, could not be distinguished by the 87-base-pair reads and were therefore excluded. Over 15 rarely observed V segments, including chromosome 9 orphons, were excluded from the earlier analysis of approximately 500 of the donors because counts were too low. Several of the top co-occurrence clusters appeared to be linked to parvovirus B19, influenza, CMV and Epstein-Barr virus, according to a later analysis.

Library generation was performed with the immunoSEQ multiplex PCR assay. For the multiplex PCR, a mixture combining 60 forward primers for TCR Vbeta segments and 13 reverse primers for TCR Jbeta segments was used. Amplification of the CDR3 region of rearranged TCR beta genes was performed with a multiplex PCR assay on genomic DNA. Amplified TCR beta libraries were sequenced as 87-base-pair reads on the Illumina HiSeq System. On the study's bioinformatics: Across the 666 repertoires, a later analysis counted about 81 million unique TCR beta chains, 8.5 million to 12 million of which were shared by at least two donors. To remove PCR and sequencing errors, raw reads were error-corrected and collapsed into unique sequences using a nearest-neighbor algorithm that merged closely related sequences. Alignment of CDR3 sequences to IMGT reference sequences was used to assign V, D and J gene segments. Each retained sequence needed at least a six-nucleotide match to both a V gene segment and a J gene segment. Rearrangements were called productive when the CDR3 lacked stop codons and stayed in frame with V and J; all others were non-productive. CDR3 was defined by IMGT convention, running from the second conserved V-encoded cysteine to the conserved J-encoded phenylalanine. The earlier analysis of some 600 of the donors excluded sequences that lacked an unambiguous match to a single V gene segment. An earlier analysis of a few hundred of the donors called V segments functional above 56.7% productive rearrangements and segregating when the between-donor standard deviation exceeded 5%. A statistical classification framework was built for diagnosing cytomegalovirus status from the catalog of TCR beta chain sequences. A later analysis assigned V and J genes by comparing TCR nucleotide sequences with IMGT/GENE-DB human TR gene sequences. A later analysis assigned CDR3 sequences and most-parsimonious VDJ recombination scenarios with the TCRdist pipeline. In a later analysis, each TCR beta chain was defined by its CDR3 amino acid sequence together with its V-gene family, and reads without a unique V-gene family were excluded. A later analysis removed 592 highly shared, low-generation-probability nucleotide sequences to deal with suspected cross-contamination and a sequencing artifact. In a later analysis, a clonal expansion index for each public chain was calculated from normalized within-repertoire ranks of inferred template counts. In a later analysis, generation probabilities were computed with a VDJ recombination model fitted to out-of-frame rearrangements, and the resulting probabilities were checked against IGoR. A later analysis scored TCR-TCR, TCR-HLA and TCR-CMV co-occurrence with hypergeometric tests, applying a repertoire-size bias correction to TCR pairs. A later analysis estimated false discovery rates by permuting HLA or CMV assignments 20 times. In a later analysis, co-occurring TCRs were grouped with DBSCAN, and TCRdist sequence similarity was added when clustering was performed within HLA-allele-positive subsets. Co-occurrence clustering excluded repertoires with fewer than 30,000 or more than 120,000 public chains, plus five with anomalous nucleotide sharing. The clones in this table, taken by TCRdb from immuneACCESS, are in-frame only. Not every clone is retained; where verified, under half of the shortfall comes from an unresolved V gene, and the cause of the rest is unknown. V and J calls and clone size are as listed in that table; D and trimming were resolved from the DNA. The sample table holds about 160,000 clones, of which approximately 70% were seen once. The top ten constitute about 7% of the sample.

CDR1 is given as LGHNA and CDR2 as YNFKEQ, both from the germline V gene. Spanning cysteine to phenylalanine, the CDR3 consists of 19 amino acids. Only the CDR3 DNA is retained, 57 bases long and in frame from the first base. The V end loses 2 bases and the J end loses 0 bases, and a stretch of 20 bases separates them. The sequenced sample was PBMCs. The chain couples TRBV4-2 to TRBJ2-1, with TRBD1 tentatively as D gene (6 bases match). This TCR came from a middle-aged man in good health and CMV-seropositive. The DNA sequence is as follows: TGTGCCAGCAGCCAATTCCGGGACACCCTAGGAGGCTCCTACAATGAGCAGTTCTTC. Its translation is CASSQFRDTLGGSYNEQFF.